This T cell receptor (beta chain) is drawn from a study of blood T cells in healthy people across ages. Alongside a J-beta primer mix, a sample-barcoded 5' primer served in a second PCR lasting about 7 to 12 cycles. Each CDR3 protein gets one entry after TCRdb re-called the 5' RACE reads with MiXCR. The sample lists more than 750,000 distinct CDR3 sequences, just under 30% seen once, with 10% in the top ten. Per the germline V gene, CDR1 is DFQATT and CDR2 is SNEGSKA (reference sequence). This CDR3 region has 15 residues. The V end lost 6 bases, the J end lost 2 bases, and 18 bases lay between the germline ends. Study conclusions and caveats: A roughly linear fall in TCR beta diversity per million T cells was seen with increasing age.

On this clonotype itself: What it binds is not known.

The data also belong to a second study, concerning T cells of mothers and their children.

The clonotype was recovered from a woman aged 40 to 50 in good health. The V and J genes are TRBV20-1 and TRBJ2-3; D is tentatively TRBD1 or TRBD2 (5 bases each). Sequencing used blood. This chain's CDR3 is CSAPTGLDYTDTQYF. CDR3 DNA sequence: TGCAGTGCCCCGACGGGGCTAGACTACACAGATACGCAGTATTTT.